The 20 T cell receptor beta chains below come from one sample, sequenced in a study of long-term antiretroviral therapy in people with HIV. A v3.0 immunoSEQ assay was performed at survey level. Using immunoSEQ multiplex PCR, the repertoire was profiled, and TCRdb retains in-frame clones only, with some absent. Found here are 45,000 or so clones, roughly 96% of them singletons; the top ten hold approximately 2.5%. Sequenced here: unsorted PBMCs, sampled 3.7 years after starting antiretroviral therapy. These receptors were obtained from a woman between 45 and 60 years old with HIV.

The V gene is TRBV6-6, the J gene TRBJ2-2; TRBD1 aligns across 7 bases. In germline, CDR1 is MNHNY, CDR2 SVGAGI (reference sequence). V shed 8 bases, J shed 4 bases, and the junction held 7 bases outside the gene matches. The CDR3 is made up of 14 amino acids. The CDR3 nucleotides read TGTGCCAGCGGGCAGGGGGATGGCACCGGGGAGCTGTTTTTT. Protein: CASGQGDGTGELFF.

This chain links TRBV6-4 with TRBJ1-1; 8 positions agree with TRBD1. The V gene's germline CDR1 is MRHNA and CDR2 SNTAGT. With V trimmed by 5 bases and J by 5 bases, 10 bases remained unmatched. The CDR3 totals 15 residues. CDR3 loop: CASSSSGGAETEAFF. In DNA form, the CDR3 reads TGTGCCAGCAGTTCCTCAGGGGGCGCAGAGACTGAAGCTTTCTTT.

The rearrangement links TRBV2 to TRBJ2-6; no clear D gene. V was shortened by 5 bases and J by 0 bases, with 14 bases between the two germline ends. This CDR3 spans 17 amino acids. The germline gives CDR1 SNHLY, CDR2 FYNNEI. The CDR3: CASSIGTSNSGANVLTF. CDR3 nucleotides: TGTGCCAGCAGTATCGGCACATCGAACTCTGGGGCCAACGTCCTGACTTTC. Supplemented by reference TRBV2 and TRBJ2-6, the full variable domain reads EPEVTQTPSHQVTQMGQEVILRCVPISNHLYFYWYRQILGQKVEFLVSFYNNEISEKSEIFDDQFSVERPDGSNFTLKIRSTKLEDSAMYFCASSIGTSNSGANVLTFGAGSRLTVL.

The chain has TRBV11-2 and TRBJ1-2; TRBD1 matches 9 bases. Germline values: CDR1 SGHAT, CDR2 FQNNGV. Germline trimming cut 7 bases from V and 8 bases from J; bases unmatched to any gene: 14. The CDR3 is 15 amino acids. The CDR3 bases are TGTGCCAGCACCATAGGGGGGGGACAGGGTCGGGGCTACACCTTC. Translating it yields CASTIGGGQGRGYTF.

This chain uses TRBV27 with TRBJ1-2, with D maybe TRBD1 (6 bases). The germline V gene encodes CDR1 MNHEY and CDR2 SMNVEV (reference sequence). The CDR3 consists of 13 residues. V was shortened by 2 bases and J by 6 bases, with 10 bases between the two germline ends. The CDR3 reads CASSLIQGDGYTF. The CDR3 nucleotides are TGTGCCAGCAGTTTAATACAGGGAGATGGCTACACCTTC.

This clone has a handful of counts. The rearrangement links TRBV11-2 to TRBJ2-2; D is uncertain. The germline V gene encodes CDR1 SGHAT and CDR2 FQNNGV. CDR3 size: 13 residues. V shed 1 base and J shed 6 bases, with 6 bases lying between them. CDR3 DNA: TGTGCCAGCAGCTTAGCGGCTTCCGGGGAGCTGTTTTTT. Translated, it gives CASSLAASGELFF.

The J gene is TRBJ2-2, the V gene TRBV19; D gene unclear. V gave up 3 bases and J gave up 4 bases, with 12 bases separating them. The CDR3 contains 15 residues. Germline loops: CDR1 LNHDA, CDR2 SQIVND (reference sequence). The CDR3 loop is CASSIPAGVTGELFF. In DNA, the CDR3 is TGTGCCAGTAGTATCCCCGCTGGCGTCACCGGGGAGCTGTTTTTT.

This chain uses TRBV5-6 with TRBJ2-7; perhaps TRBD1 as D (5 bases). This CDR3 is 13 amino acids long. Germline CDR1 and CDR2: SGHDT and YYEEEE. Trimming took off 2 bases at V and 3 bases at J, with 9 bases between the two ends. The CDR3 DNA reads as TGTGCCAGCAGCTTAGACAGAGGCTACGAGCAGTACTTC. Translated: CASSLDRGYEQYF.

The chain couples TRBV5-1 to TRBJ1-1; D is possibly TRBD1 (5 bases). The germline V and J ends were trimmed by 1 base and 3 bases, with 10 bases remaining between them. Germline CDR1 and CDR2: SGHRS and YFSETQ. The CDR3 is 14 amino acids. The CDR3 is CASSLPLGDTEAFF. The CDR3 nucleotides are TGCGCCAGCAGCTTGCCGTTGGGGGACACTGAAGCTTTCTTT.

In this sample, this clone turned up once. The chain is built from TRBV5-1 and TRBJ2-5; a weak D match, TRBD1 (6 bases). The CDR3 sequence is 15 residues long. CDR1 is SGHRS, CDR2 YFSETQ, per germline. V was shortened by 4 bases and J by 2 bases, with 15 bases between the two germline ends. The CDR3 region is CASSPPRQGQETQYF. For the CDR3, the DNA is TGCGCCAGCAGCCCCCCGAGGCAGGGGCAAGAGACCCAGTACTTC. The full variable domain, with the rest looked up from reference TRBV5-1 and TRBJ2-5, is KAGVTQTPRYLIKTRGQQVTLSCSPISGHRSVSWYQQTPGQGLQFLFEYFSETQRNKGNFPGRFSGRQFSNSRSEMNVSTLELGDSALYLCASSPPRQGQETQYFGPGTRLLVL.

The J gene is TRBJ1-5, the V gene TRBV2, with TRBD1 as a possible D gene (5 bases). V was clipped by 6 bases and J by 3 bases, with 12 bases between them. The length of the CDR3 is 14 residues. Per the germline V gene, CDR1 is SNHLY and CDR2 is FYNNEI. The chain's CDR3 is CASSLDSINQPQHF. CDR3 coding DNA: TGTGCCAGCAGCTTAGACAGCATCAATCAGCCCCAGCATTTT.

The chain recombines TRBV25-1 with TRBJ2-7; the D call may be TRBD1 or TRBD2 (6 bases each). This CDR3 contains 11 residues. Germline CDR1 and CDR2: MGHDK and SYGVNS. The V gene lost 6 bases and the J gene lost 6 bases, with 9 bases spanning the gap. The CDR3 DNA reads as TGTGCCAGCAGAGGAGGGGGCGAGCAGTACTTC. It is translated as CASRGGGEQYF.

This rearrangement joins TRBV7-9 to TRBJ1-6, with 10 bases lining up with TRBD1. The germline V gene encodes CDR1 SEHNR and CDR2 FQNEAQ (reference sequence). This CDR3 comprises 12 residues. Trimming removed 10 bases from V and 9 bases from J; junction bases left unmatched: 3. The CDR3 DNA sequence: TGTGCCATTGGGACAGGGGCTTCACCCCTCCACTTT. Translated: CAIGTGASPLHF. Drawing the rest from reference TRBV7-9 and TRBJ1-6, the complete variable domain is DTGVSQNPRHKITKRGQNVTFRCDPISEHNRLYWYRQTLGQGPEFLTYFQNEAQLEKSRLLSDRFSAERPKGSFSTLEIQRTEQGDSAMYLCAIGTGASPLHFGNGTRLTVT.

The J gene is TRBJ1-5, the V gene TRBV28; D might be TRBD1 (6 bases). Germline V gives CDR1 MDHEN, CDR2 SYDVKM. CDR3 size: 15 residues. The ends were cut back, 6 bases at V and 7 bases at J, with 19 bases in the middle. The CDR3 DNA reads as TGTGCCAGCAGGGGAGCGGGGGGCCGGAAGCAGCCCCAGCATTTT. Its translation: CASRGAGGRKQPQHF.

The V call is TRBV19, the J call TRBJ1-5; D is unclear. CDR3 length equals 14 residues. Germline lookup yields CDR1 LNHDA and CDR2 SQIVND (reference sequence). V lost 7 bases and J lost 0, with 10 bases in between. The CDR3 is CASIGRVSNQPQHF. The CDR3 DNA sequence: TGTGCCAGTATTGGAAGGGTTAGCAATCAGCCCCAGCATTTT.

V is TRBV6-5 and J is TRBJ1-5; no firm D call. V was shortened by 4 bases and J by 3 bases, with 13 bases between the two germline ends. CDR3 length: 15 residues. The germline V gene has CDR1 MNHEY and CDR2 SVGAGI. The CDR3 region is CASSSLPGLNQPQHF. CDR3 sequence (DNA): TGTGCCAGCAGTTCTCTCCCCGGTCTCAATCAGCCCCAGCATTTT.

This clone was seen a single time. The V and J genes are TRBV7-3 and TRBJ2-7; TRBD2 is a possible D gene (5 bases). Trimming pared 5 bases from V and 5 bases from J, leaving 13 bases between. The CDR3 totals 13 residues. Looked up from germline, CDR1 is SGHTA and CDR2 is FQGTGA. Here the CDR3 reads CASSPTGSDEQYF. The CDR3 DNA reads TGTGCCAGCAGCCCCACGGGGAGCGACGAGCAGTACTTC.

The rearrangement joins TRBV6-6 to TRBJ2-1; D is undetermined. CDR1 is MNHNY, CDR2 SVGAGI, per germline (reference sequence). CDR3 size: 14 residues. V was cut by 6 bases and J by 7 bases, with 16 bases left in between. The CDR3 reads CASSHTWVGNEQFF. CDR3 nucleotide sequence: TGTGCCAGCAGCCATACCTGGGTGGGGAATGAGCAGTTCTTC.

The chain carries TRBV6-6 and TRBJ2-7, with 9 nucleotides matching TRBD1. The length of the CDR3 is 13 residues. J was trimmed by 5 bases and V by 5 bases; bases with no gene match: 4. Germline values: CDR1 MNHNY, CDR2 SVGAGI (reference sequence). As DNA, the CDR3 is TGTGCCAGCAGTCCAGACAGGGGGAACGAGCAGTACTTC. Protein product: CASSPDRGNEQYF.

The rearrangement links TRBV19 to TRBJ1-5, with D perhaps matching TRBD1 (5 bases). V lost 2 bases and J lost 0, with 8 bases in between. The CDR3 is 15 amino acids. CDR1 and CDR2 from the germline V gene are LNHDA and SQIVND (reference sequence). The CDR3 DNA sequence: TGTGCCAGTAGTATAAGGGACGGTAGCAATCAGCCCCAGCATTTT. Encoded protein: CASSIRDGSNQPQHF.